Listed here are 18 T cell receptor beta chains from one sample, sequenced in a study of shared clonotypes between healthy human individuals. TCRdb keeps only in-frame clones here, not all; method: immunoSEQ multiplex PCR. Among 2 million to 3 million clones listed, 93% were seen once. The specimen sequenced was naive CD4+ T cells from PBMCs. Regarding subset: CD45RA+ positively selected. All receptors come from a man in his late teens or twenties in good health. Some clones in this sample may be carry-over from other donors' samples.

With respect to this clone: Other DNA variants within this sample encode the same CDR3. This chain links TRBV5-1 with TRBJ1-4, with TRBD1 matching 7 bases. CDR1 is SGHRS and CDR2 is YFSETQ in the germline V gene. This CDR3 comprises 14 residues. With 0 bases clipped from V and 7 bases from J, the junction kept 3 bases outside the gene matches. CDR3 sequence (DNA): TGCGCCAGCAGCTTGGCAGGGGGGAGTGAAAAACTGTTTTTT. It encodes CASSLAGGSEKLFF.

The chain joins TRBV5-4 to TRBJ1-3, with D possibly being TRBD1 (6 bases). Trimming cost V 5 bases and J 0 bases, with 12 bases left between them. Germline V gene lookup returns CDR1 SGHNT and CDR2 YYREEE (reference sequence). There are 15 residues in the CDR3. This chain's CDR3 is CASSLGGPSGNTIYF. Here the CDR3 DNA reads TGTGCCAGCAGTCTTGGGGGCCCCTCTGGAAACACCATATATTTT.

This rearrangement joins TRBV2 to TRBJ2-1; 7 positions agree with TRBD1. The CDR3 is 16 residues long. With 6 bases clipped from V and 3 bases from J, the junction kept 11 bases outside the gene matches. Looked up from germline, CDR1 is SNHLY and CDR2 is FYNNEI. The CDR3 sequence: CASRLTGVFVYNEQFF. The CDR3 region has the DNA TGTGCCAGCAGACTCACAGGGGTCTTCGTCTACAATGAGCAGTTCTTC.

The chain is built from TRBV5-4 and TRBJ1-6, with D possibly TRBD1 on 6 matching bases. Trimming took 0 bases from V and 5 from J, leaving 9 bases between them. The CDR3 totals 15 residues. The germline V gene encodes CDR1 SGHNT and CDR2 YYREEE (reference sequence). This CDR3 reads CASSLVDRDNSPLHF. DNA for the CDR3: TGTGCCAGCAGCTTGGTGGACAGAGATAATTCACCCCTCCACTTT.

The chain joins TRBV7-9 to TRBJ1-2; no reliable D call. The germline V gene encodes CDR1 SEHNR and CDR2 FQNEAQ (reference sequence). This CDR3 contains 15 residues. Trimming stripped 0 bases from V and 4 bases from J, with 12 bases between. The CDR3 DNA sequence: TGTGCCAGCAGCTTAGCGTCAACAAGGGTCTATGGCTACACCTTC. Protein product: CASSLASTRVYGYTF.

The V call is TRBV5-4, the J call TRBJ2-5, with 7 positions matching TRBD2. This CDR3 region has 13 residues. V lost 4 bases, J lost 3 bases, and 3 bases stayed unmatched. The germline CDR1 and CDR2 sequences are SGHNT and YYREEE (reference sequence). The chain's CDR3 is CASSTGLKETQYF. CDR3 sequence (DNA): TGTGCCAGCAGCACGGGACTAAAAGAGACCCAGTACTTC.

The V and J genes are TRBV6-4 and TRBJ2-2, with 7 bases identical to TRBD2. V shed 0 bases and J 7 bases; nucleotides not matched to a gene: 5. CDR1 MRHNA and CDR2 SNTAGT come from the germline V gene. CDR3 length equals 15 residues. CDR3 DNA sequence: TGTGCCAGCAGTGACTCGGGGACTAACCACGGGGAGCTGTTTTTT. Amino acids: CASSDSGTNHGELFF.

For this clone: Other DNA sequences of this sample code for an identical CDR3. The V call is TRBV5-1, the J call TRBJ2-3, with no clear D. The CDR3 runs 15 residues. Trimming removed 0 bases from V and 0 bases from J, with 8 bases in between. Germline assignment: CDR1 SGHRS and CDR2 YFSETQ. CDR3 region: CASSLVTGSTDTQYF. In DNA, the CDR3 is TGCGCCAGCAGCTTGGTAACCGGGAGCACAGATACGCAGTATTTT.

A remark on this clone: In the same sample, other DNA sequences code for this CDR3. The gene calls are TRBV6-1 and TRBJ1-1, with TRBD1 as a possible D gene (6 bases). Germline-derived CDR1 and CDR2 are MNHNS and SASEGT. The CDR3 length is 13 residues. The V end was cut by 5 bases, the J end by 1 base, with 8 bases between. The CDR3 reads CASSRTENTEAFF. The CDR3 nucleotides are TGTGCCAGCAGTAGGACAGAGAACACTGAAGCTTTCTTT.

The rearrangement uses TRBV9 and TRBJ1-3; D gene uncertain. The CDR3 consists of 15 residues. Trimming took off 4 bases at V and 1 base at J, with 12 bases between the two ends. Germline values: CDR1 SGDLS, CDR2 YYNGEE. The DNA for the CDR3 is TGTGCCAGCAGCCCGAGTTGGGTGTCTGGAAACACCATATATTTT. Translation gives CASSPSWVSGNTIYF.

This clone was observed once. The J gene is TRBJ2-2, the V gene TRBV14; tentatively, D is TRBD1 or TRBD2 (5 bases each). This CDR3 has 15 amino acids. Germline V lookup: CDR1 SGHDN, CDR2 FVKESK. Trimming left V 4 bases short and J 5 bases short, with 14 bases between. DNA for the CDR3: TGTGCCAGCAGCCGTCGAGGGGCCTCTACCGGGGAGCTGTTTTTT. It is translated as CASSRRGASTGELFF.

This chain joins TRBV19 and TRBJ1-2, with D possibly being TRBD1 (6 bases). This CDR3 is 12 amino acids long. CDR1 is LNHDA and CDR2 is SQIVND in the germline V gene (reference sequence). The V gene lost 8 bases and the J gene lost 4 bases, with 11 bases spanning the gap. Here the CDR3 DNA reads TGTGCCAGTCTGCAGGGGACCTATGGCTACACCTTC. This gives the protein CASLQGTYGYTF.

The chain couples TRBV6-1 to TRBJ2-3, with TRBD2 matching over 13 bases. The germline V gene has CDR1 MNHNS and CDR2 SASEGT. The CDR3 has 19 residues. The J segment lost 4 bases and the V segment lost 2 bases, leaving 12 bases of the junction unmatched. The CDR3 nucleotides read TGTGCCAGCAGTGAATTAATCCCGGGACTAGCGGGACTGGCAGATACGCAGTATTTT. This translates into CASSELIPGLAGLADTQYF.

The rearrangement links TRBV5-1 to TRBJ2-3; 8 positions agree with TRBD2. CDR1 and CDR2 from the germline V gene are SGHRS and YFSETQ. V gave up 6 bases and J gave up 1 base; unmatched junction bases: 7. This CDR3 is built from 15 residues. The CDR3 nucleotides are TGCGCCAGCAACGCTCGAGCGGGAGGCACAGATACGCAGTATTTT. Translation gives CASNARAGGTDTQYF.

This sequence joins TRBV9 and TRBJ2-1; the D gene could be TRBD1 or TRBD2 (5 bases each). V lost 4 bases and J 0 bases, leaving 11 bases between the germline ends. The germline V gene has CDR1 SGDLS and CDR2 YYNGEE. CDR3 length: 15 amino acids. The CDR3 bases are TGTGCCAGCAGCCGTGGGGGAAACTCCTACAATGAGCAGTTCTTC. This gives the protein CASSRGGNSYNEQFF.

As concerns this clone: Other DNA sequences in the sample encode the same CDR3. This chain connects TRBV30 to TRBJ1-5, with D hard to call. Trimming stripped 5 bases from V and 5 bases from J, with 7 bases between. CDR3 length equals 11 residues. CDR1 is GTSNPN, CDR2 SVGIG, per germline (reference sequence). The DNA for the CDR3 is TGTGCCTGGGGCGGAGATCAGCCCCAGCATTTT. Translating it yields CAWGGDQPQHF.

CDR3 coding DNA: TGTGCCAGCAGCCTCCGACTAGCGGGGAACACCGGGGAGCTGTTTTTT. Its protein is CASSLRLAGNTGELFF. V is TRBV4-2 and J is TRBJ2-2, with TRBD2 identical over 10 bases. The CDR3 has 16 residues. After removal of 4 bases from V and 1 base from J, the junction contained 3 bases not matched to a gene. Germline CDR1 reads LGHNA; CDR2 reads YNFKEQ.

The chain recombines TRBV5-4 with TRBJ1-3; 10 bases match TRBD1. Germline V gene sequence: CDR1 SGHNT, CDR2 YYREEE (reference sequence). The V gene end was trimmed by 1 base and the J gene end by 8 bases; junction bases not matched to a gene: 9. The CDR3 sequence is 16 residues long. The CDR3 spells CASSLRPGQGTDTIYF. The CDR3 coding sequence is TGTGCCAGCAGCTTGAGGCCGGGACAGGGGACCGACACCATATATTTT. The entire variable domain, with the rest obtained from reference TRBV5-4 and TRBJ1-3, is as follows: ETGVTQSPTHLIKTRGQQVTLRCSSQSGHNTVSWYQQALGQGPQFIFQYYREEENGRGNFPPRFSGLQFPNYSSELNVNALELDDSALYLCASSLRPGQGTDTIYFGEGSWLTVV.